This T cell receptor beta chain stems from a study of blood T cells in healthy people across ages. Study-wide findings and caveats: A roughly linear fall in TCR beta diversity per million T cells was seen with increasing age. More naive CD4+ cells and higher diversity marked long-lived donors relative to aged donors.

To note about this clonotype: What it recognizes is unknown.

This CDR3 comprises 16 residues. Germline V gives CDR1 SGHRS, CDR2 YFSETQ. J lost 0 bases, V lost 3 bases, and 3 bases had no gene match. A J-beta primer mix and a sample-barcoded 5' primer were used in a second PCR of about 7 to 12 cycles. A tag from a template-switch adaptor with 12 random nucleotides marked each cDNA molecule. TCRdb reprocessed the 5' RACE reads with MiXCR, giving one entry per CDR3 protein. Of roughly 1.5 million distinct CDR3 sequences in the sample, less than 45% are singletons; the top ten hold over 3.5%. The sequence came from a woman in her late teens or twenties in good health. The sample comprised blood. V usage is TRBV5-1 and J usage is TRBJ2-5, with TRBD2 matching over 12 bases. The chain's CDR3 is CASSWRLAGDQETQYF. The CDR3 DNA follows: TGCGCCAGCAGCTGGAGACTAGCGGGGGACCAAGAGACCCAGTACTTC. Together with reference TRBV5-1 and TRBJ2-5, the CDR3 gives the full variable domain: KAGVTQTPRYLIKTRGQQVTLSCSPISGHRSVSWYQQTPGQGLQFLFEYFSETQRNKGNFPGRFSGRQFSNSRSEMNVSTLELGDSALYLCASSWRLAGDQETQYFGPGTRLLVL.